This is a list of T cell receptor beta chains from one sample in a study of T cells after yellow fever vaccination. TCRdb redid the calling of the 5' RACE reads with MiXCR, one entry per CDR3 protein. The table has a few hundred thousand distinct CDR3 sequences, less than 4.5% seen once. The source was PBMCs, collected on the day of the yellow fever booster vaccination. These receptors originate from a man younger than 35 who received the YFV17D yellow fever vaccine. Each CDR3 is given with its conserved first and last residue. D genes are given only for firm matches. For some rows the clone size is stated as once, few or many, or as a class when expanded; others skip it.

V: TRBV5-1; D: TRBD1; length: 15; J: TRBJ1-4; size: .; DNA: TGCGCCAGCAGCTTGGCAGGGGGCATATCTGAAAAACTGTTTTTT; CDR3: CASSLAGGISEKLFF
V: TRBV12-3/TRBV12-4; D: .; length: 15; J: TRBJ1-6; size: few; DNA: TGTGCCAGCACCATCCGAGGGACGGGGAATTCACCCCTCCACTTT; CDR3: CASTIRGTGNSPLHF
V: TRBV4-1; D: TRBD2; length: 17; J: TRBJ2-4; size: few; DNA: TGCGCCAGCAGCCAAGTTGAAGCGGGGAGTGGCAAAAACATTCAGTACTTC; CDR3: CASSQVEAGSGKNIQYF
V: TRBV5-1; D: .; length: 14; J: TRBJ1-4; size: few; DNA: TGCGCCAGCAGATGGACAGCCTTTGACGAAAAACTGTTTTTT; CDR3: CASRWTAFDEKLFF
V: TRBV5-4; D: .; length: 16; J: TRBJ2-2; size: few; DNA: TGTGCCAGCAGCTTGGTGCTCGTAGCGAACACCGGGGAGCTGTTTTTT; CDR3: CASSLVLVANTGELFF
V: TRBV5-1; D: .; length: 14; J: TRBJ2-3; size: many; DNA: TGCGCCAGCAGAGATCAGGGGCTTACAGATACGCAGTATTTT; CDR3: CASRDQGLTDTQYF
V: TRBV11-2; D: TRBD2; length: 15; J: TRBJ2-7; size: .; DNA: TGTGCCAGCAGCGCCTCTGGGCGGGGGGCCTACGAGCAGTACTTC; CDR3: CASSASGRGAYEQYF
V: TRBV6-5; D: .; length: 14; J: TRBJ1-2; size: .; DNA: TGTGCCAGCAGTTACGCAACCGGGACTTGGGGCTACACCTTC; CDR3: CASSYATGTWGYTF
V: TRBV12-3/TRBV12-4; D: .; length: 13; J: TRBJ1-1; size: many; DNA: TGTGCCAGCAGTTTCTACGGCAGCTCGGGAACTTTCTTT; CDR3: CASSFYGSSGTFF
V: TRBV11-1; D: .; length: 16; J: TRBJ2-3; size: .; DNA: TGTGCCAGCAGCTCCGCCCGGCGGAGTTACACAGATACGCAGTATTTT; CDR3: CASSSARRSYTDTQYF
V: TRBV4-1; D: .; length: 15; J: TRBJ1-2; size: many; DNA: TGCGCCAGCAGCCAAGTCCTGGGCTTAGACTATGGCTACACCTTC; CDR3: CASSQVLGLDYGYTF
V: TRBV29-1; D: TRBD1; length: 14; J: TRBJ1-5; size: .; DNA: TGCAGCGTGACCGGGACAGGGGTCAATCAGCCCCAGCATTTT; CDR3: CSVTGTGVNQPQHF
V: TRBV29-1; D: .; length: 12; J: TRBJ2-3; size: many; DNA: TGCAGCGTTGACGCCGAGACAGATACGCAGTATTTT; CDR3: CSVDAETDTQYF
V: TRBV7-2; D: .; length: 15; J: TRBJ1-6; size: .; DNA: TGTGCCAGCAACCCCCATAGCTCCTATAATTCACCCCTCCACTTT; CDR3: CASNPHSSYNSPLHF
V: TRBV7-8; D: TRBD1; length: 14; J: TRBJ1-2; size: .; DNA: TGTGCCAGCAGCGAGAGGACAGGAGGCTATGGCTACACCTTC; CDR3: CASSERTGGYGYTF
V: TRBV5-6; D: TRBD1; length: 16; J: TRBJ2-2; size: .; DNA: TGTGCCAGCAGCTTGGGTGAGACAGGGCGGACCGGGGAGCTGTTTTTT; CDR3: CASSLGETGRTGELFF
V: TRBV19; D: .; length: 14; J: TRBJ2-5; size: few; DNA: TGTGCCAGTAGTGAGGGTGGCGGCCGGGGGACCCAGTACTTC; CDR3: CASSEGGGRGTQYF
V: TRBV23-1; D: .; length: 16; J: TRBJ2-3; size: .; DNA: TGCGCCAGCAGTCAGTCCGGGACGGATACGGCAGATACGCAGTATTTT; CDR3: CASSQSGTDTADTQYF
V: TRBV10-2; D: .; length: 14; J: TRBJ2-7; size: .; DNA: TGCGCCAGCAATACCGGGTCTCGAGCCTACGAGCAGTACTTC; CDR3: CASNTGSRAYEQYF
V: TRBV20-1; D: .; length: 11; J: TRBJ2-1; size: .; DNA: TGCAGTGCTAGCTGGCTAAATGAGCAGTTCTTC; CDR3: CSASWLNEQFF
V: TRBV20-1; D: .; length: 18; J: TRBJ2-1; size: few; DNA: TGCAGTGCTAGAACCCTGGGAGGGGGGGCTCTCCCCTACAATGAGCAGTTCTTC; CDR3: CSARTLGGGALPYNEQFF
V: TRBV5-1; D: .; length: 12; J: TRBJ2-1; size: many; DNA: TGCGCCAGCAGCTTGGAGTTTCGCGAGCAGTTCTTC; CDR3: CASSLEFREQFF
V: TRBV7-9; D: TRBD2; length: 14; J: TRBJ2-3; size: many; DNA: TGTGCCAGCGGCCCCGGGGGGGGATCAGATACGCAGTATTTT; CDR3: CASGPGGGSDTQYF
V: TRBV7-2; D: TRBD2; length: 17; J: TRBJ2-5; size: many; DNA: TGTGCCAGCAGTCCCAGACTAGCGGGGGGCCCCTCAGAGACCCAGTACTTC; CDR3: CASSPRLAGGPSETQYF
V: TRBV6-5; D: TRBD1; length: 11; J: TRBJ2-7; size: many; DNA: TGTGCCGCAAGACAGGGCTACGAGCAGTACTTC; CDR3: CAARQGYEQYF
V: TRBV4-2; D: TRBD1; length: 16; J: TRBJ2-5; size: .; DNA: TGTGCCAGCAGCCAAGCGACAGGGGGGGTACAAGAGACCCAGTACTTC; CDR3: CASSQATGGVQETQYF
V: TRBV10-2; D: .; length: 13; J: TRBJ2-1; size: .; DNA: TGCGCCAGCAGTGAGGGTGGGGGCTTGGAGCAGTTCTTC; CDR3: CASSEGGGLEQFF
V: TRBV29-1; D: .; length: 12; J: TRBJ2-3; size: many; DNA: TGCAGCGTTGTGGTCAGCACAGATACGCAGTATTTT; CDR3: CSVVVSTDTQYF
V: TRBV7-9; D: .; length: 12; J: TRBJ2-5; size: many; DNA: TGTGCCAGCAGCTTAGCGATCGAGACCCAGTACTTC; CDR3: CASSLAIETQYF
V: TRBV20-1; D: .; length: 14; J: TRBJ2-5; size: few; DNA: TGCAGTGCTAGAGATCGGCAATACCAAGAGACCCAGTACTTC; CDR3: CSARDRQYQETQYF
V: TRBV5-5; D: .; length: 12; J: TRBJ2-3; size: many; DNA: TGTGCCAGCAGCTTATACGGAGATACGCAGTATTTT; CDR3: CASSLYGDTQYF
V: TRBV29-1; D: TRBD1; length: 15; J: TRBJ1-1; size: .; DNA: TGCAGCGCGAGACAGGGTTGGGGCATGAACACTGAAGCTTTCTTT; CDR3: CSARQGWGMNTEAFF
V: TRBV5-5; D: .; length: 15; J: TRBJ1-5; size: large; DNA: TGTGCCAGCAGCTTATACCGGGACTCCCCCAGGCCCCAGCATTTT; CDR3: CASSLYRDSPRPQHF
V: TRBV20-1; D: TRBD2; length: 17; J: TRBJ2-1; size: many; DNA: TGCAGTGCTACGGGACTAGCGGGGGGGAGCTCCTACAATGAGCAGTTCTTC; CDR3: CSATGLAGGSSYNEQFF
V: TRBV25-1; D: .; length: 11; J: TRBJ1-2; size: .; DNA: TGTGCCAGCAGTCACAACTATGGCTACACCTTC; CDR3: CASSHNYGYTF
V: TRBV3-1; D: TRBD2; length: 16; J: TRBJ2-1; size: few; DNA: TGTGCCAGCAGCACCCGGCGGGGGGGCCTGGGGAATGAGCAGTTCTTC; CDR3: CASSTRRGGLGNEQFF
V: TRBV7-9; D: TRBD1; length: 16; J: TRBJ2-2; size: many; DNA: TGTGCCAGCAGCACGCCGGGACAGGAGCCCACCGGGGAGCTGTTTTTT; CDR3: CASSTPGQEPTGELFF
V: TRBV2; D: TRBD1; length: 13; J: TRBJ2-5; size: few; DNA: TGTGCCAGCAGTGCAGGACAGGGGCAGACCCAGTACTTC; CDR3: CASSAGQGQTQYF
V: TRBV29-1; D: .; length: 15; J: TRBJ2-2; size: many; DNA: TGCAGCGTTGAGTGGTCAGGGAAGAACACCGGGGAGCTGTTTTTT; CDR3: CSVEWSGKNTGELFF
V: TRBV5-1; D: .; length: 15; J: TRBJ2-5; size: few; DNA: TGCGCCAGCAGCTTGGCCGCGGGTCTCCAAGAGACCCAGTACTTC; CDR3: CASSLAAGLQETQYF
V: TRBV20-1; D: .; length: 15; J: TRBJ1-1; size: many; DNA: TGCAGTGCTAGAGATAGATCCAGGGTTAATACTGAAGCTTTCTTT; CDR3: CSARDRSRVNTEAFF
V: TRBV6-2/TRBV6-3; D: .; length: 13; J: TRBJ2-5; size: many; DNA: TGTGCCAGCGCTCCTAGAGGACACTGGACCCAGTACTTC; CDR3: CASAPRGHWTQYF
V: TRBV27; D: TRBD2; length: 14; J: TRBJ2-5; size: many; DNA: TGTGCCAGCAGTCTGCGACTAGCTTGGGAGACCCAGTACTTC; CDR3: CASSLRLAWETQYF
V: TRBV4-1; D: TRBD1; length: 15; J: TRBJ2-2; size: few; DNA: TGCGCCAGCAGCCATAACAGGGGGCGGACCGGGGAGCTGTTTTTT; CDR3: CASSHNRGRTGELFF
V: TRBV14; D: .; length: 16; J: TRBJ2-1; size: few; DNA: TGTGCCAGCAGCCAAGTGCTGCACAGCTCCTACAATGAGCAGTTCTTC; CDR3: CASSQVLHSSYNEQFF
V: TRBV6-5; D: TRBD1; length: 16; J: TRBJ1-1; size: .; DNA: TGTGCCAGCAGCCCTGGACAGGGTGGGGGGAACACTGAAGCTTTCTTT; CDR3: CASSPGQGGGNTEAFF
V: TRBV20-1; D: .; length: 12; J: TRBJ1-1; size: .; DNA: TGCAGTGCTTTTTTCGGCGGCGCTGAAGCTTTCTTT; CDR3: CSAFFGGAEAFF